These 27 T cell receptor beta chains were all obtained from the same sample, sequenced in a study of blood T cell repertoires in COVID-19. Data came from immunoSEQ multiplex PCR; TCRdb stores just in-frame clones and leaves some out. The data contain about 270,000 clones, approximately 91% of them singletons. Sequenced material: PBMCs or T cells enriched from blood (not recorded which). The receptors shown here come from a woman aged 35 to 49 with acute COVID-19.

V usage is TRBV7-9 and J usage is TRBJ2-1, with a weak D call TRBD2 (6 bases). The CDR3 length is 14 residues. Germline V gene data show CDR1 as SEHNR and CDR2 as FQNEAQ (reference sequence). V lost 5 bases and J 10 bases, leaving 18 bases between the germline ends. CDR3 residues: CASSLGTGRDEQFF. Written as DNA, the CDR3 is TGTGCCAGCAGCCTCGGGACTGGGCGCGACGAGCAGTTCTTC.

CDR3 in DNA: TGTGCCAGCAGTTATGGCGGCAGGGGGGCTGAAGCTTTCTTT. Translated, it gives CASSYGGRGAEAFF. The rearrangement joins TRBV6-5 to TRBJ1-1, with 7 bases identical to TRBD1. The CDR3 runs to 14 residues. Germline lookup yields CDR1 MNHEY and CDR2 SVGAGI. V trimming: 3 bases; J trimming: 6 bases; junction bases outside the gene matches: 7.

V and J are TRBV2 and TRBJ2-3; D might be TRBD2 (5 bases). Germline V gives CDR1 SNHLY, CDR2 FYNNEI. The V and J ends lost 6 bases and 2 bases respectively, with 15 bases between them. The CDR3 is 15 residues long. The CDR3 sequence is CASRHTERDTDTQYF. The CDR3 nucleotides are TGTGCCAGCAGGCACACCGAGAGGGACACAGATACGCAGTATTTT.

In this sample, this clone turned up once. This chain connects TRBV7-6 to TRBJ2-3; 10 bases agree with TRBD2. Germline V gene data show CDR1 as SGHVS and CDR2 as FNYEAQ. V was clipped by 0 bases and J by 8 bases; unmatched bases: 14. The CDR3 length is 18 residues. As DNA, the CDR3 is TGTGCCAGCAGCTTAGCGGAGCCTAGCGGGGGCTCGCGGGGTACGCAGTATTTT. It specifies CASSLAEPSGGSRGTQYF.

The chain employs TRBV5-4 and TRBJ1-6; TRBD1 might be the D (5 bases). Germline V lookup: CDR1 SGHNT, CDR2 YYREEE (reference sequence). This CDR3 comprises 14 residues. The V end was cut by 0 bases, the J end by 7 bases, with 8 bases between. The CDR3 loop is CASSLGGVNSPLHF. DNA of the CDR3: TGTGCCAGCAGCTTGGGGGGGGTAAATTCACCCCTCCACTTT.

The chain combines TRBV5-8 with TRBJ1-1; D remains ambiguous. The CDR3 spans 14 residues. V was cut by 4 bases and J by 6 bases, with 16 bases left in between. Germline V gives CDR1 SGHTS, CDR2 YDEGEE. In DNA, the CDR3 is TGTGCCAGCAGCATGGGTTGGGCGAGGGCTGAAGCTTTCTTT. This translates into CASSMGWARAEAFF.

The chain is built from TRBV5-6 and TRBJ1-3, with D uncertain. Trimming removed 0 bases at V and 0 bases at J, with 7 bases between. From germline, CDR1 is SGHDT and CDR2 YYEEEE. This CDR3 comprises 15 residues. The CDR3 sequence: CASSLAGGSGNTIYF. In DNA, the CDR3 is TGTGCCAGCAGCTTGGCCGGCGGCTCTGGAAACACCATATATTTT.

This chain joins TRBV20-1 and TRBJ2-2; D unclear. V lost 6 bases and J 0 bases, leaving 14 bases between the germline ends. CDR1 is DFQATT and CDR2 is SNEGSKA in the germline V gene (reference sequence). The CDR3 spans 15 residues. CDR3 protein: CSASRPGANTGELFF. CDR3 DNA sequence: TGCAGTGCGAGTCGACCCGGAGCGAACACCGGGGAGCTGTTTTTT.

The V and J genes are TRBV29-1 and TRBJ1-5, with 8 positions matching TRBD1. Germline CDR1 is SQVTM and CDR2 is ANQGSEA. The CDR3 is made up of 14 amino acids. Trimming cost V 4 bases and J 0 bases; bases outside gene matches: 2. The CDR3 coding sequence is TGCAGCGTTGGGACAGGGTATAGCAATCAGCCCCAGCATTTT. It encodes CSVGTGYSNQPQHF.

The V gene is TRBV14, the J gene TRBJ2-1; 10 bases agree with TRBD1. V shed 6 bases, J shed 12 bases, and the junction held 11 bases outside the gene matches. The CDR3 is 14 amino acids. Germline CDR1 is SGHDN and CDR2 is FVKESK. The CDR3 coding sequence is TGTGCCAGCAGTCGGGACAGGGGTAGCGTGTGGCAGTTCTTC. Protein: CASSRDRGSVWQFF.

The V and J genes are TRBV7-9 and TRBJ2-2, with 9 bases identical to TRBD1. V lost 3 bases to trimming and J lost 6 bases; unmatched junction nucleotides: 5. This CDR3 contains 15 residues. Looked up from germline, CDR1 is SEHNR and CDR2 is FQNEAQ (reference sequence). CDR3 nucleotide sequence: TGTGCCAGCAGCTTTAACAGGGGGCTTCCCGGGGAGCTGTTTTTT. This codes for CASSFNRGLPGELFF.

This CDR3 reads CASSSPGTQWVMGGYTF. The CDR3 nucleotides read TGTGCCAGCAGCTCCCCCGGGACACAGTGGGTGATGGGTGGCTACACCTTC. This chain joins TRBV7-2 and TRBJ1-2; D may be TRBD1 (6 bases). The CDR3 covers 17 residues. V dropped 4 bases and J dropped 7 bases, with 25 bases sitting between them. Germline-derived CDR1 and CDR2 are SGHTA and FQGNSA.

J is TRBJ2-3 and V is TRBV19; 11 positions match TRBD1. Trimming removed 7 bases from V and 3 bases from J; junction bases left unmatched: 6. The CDR3 loop spans 15 amino acids. Germline CDR1 LNHDA, CDR2 SQIVND (reference sequence). CDR3 in amino acids: CASKAGTGGTDTQYF. The CDR3 nucleotides read TGTGCCAGTAAGGCCGGGACAGGGGGAACAGATACGCAGTATTTT.

V gene TRBV24-1 combines with J gene TRBJ2-1; 7 positions agree with TRBD2. This CDR3 has 15 residues. The germline V gene has CDR1 KGHDR and CDR2 SFDVKD. The V and J ends lost 0 bases and 5 bases, in that order; junction bases with no gene match: 3. The CDR3 DNA sequence: TGTGCCACCAGTGATTTGGCGCTAGCGGACAATGAGCAGTTCTTC. Protein: CATSDLALADNEQFF.

The genes are TRBV6-5 and TRBJ2-7, with D unclear. V was pared by 2 bases and J by 0 bases, with 8 bases between. This CDR3 region has 14 residues. Germline loops: CDR1 MNHEY, CDR2 SVGAGI. CDR3 region: CASSYAEFSYEQYF. The DNA for the CDR3 is TGTGCCAGCAGTTACGCGGAATTCTCCTACGAGCAGTACTTC.

V usage is TRBV5-6 and J usage is TRBJ2-6; D perhaps matches TRBD1 (6 bases). The CDR3 has 16 amino acids. The V gene's germline CDR1 is SGHDT and CDR2 YYEEEE. V lost 5 bases, J lost 0 bases, and 12 bases lay in between. The CDR3 DNA is TGTGCCAGCAGTTCCCAGGGGTACTCTGGGGCCAACGTCCTGACTTTC. Its protein product is CASSSQGYSGANVLTF.

As DNA, the CDR3 is TGTGCCAGCAGCCAAGCCGGGACAAATGAAAAACTGTTTTTT. As protein: CASSQAGTNEKLFF. The chain is built from TRBV3-1 (or the pseudogene TRBV3-2) and TRBJ1-4; weak D call: TRBD1 (6 bases). Germline lookup yields CDR1 LGHDT and CDR2 YNNKEL (reference sequence). The CDR3 is 14 amino acids. V shed 1 base and J shed 5 bases, with 8 bases lying between them.

The table lists this clone with a count of one. V and J are TRBV2 and TRBJ1-2; a possible D gene is TRBD1 (5 bases). Trimming removed 0 bases at V and 5 bases at J, with 10 bases between. Per the germline V gene, CDR1 is SNHLY and CDR2 is FYNNEI. This CDR3 is built from 14 residues. In nucleotides, the CDR3 is TGTGCCAGCAGTGAAGCGCTGGGGGGGTATGGCTACACCTTC. Translation gives CASSEALGGYGYTF.

This chain connects TRBV27 to TRBJ1-5; TRBD1 is a possible D gene (6 bases). The CDR3 extends over 14 amino acids. CDR1 and CDR2 from the germline V gene are MNHEY and SMNVEV (reference sequence). Between the trimmed V and J ends, which lost 0 bases and 8 bases, there was a span of 11 bases. The CDR3 region is CASSLSRDIKPQHF. The CDR3 coding sequence is TGTGCCAGCAGTTTATCGAGGGACATCAAGCCCCAGCATTTT.

This sequence joins TRBV2 and TRBJ2-1; 9 positions agree with TRBD2. The CDR3 spans 14 residues. Per the germline V gene, CDR1 is SNHLY and CDR2 is FYNNEI. Germline trimming cut 6 bases from V and 13 bases from J; bases unmatched to any gene: 13. CDR3 region: CASRVGLANRRQFF. The CDR3 DNA reads TGTGCCAGCAGGGTGGGACTAGCCAACCGGAGACAGTTCTTC.

The chain combines TRBV3-1 (or the pseudogene TRBV3-2) with TRBJ2-7, with D perhaps TRBD2 (7 bases). V was shortened by 1 base and J by 4 bases, with 11 bases between the two germline ends. Per the germline V gene, CDR1 is LGHDT and CDR2 is YNNKEL (reference sequence). This CDR3 is built from 14 residues. The CDR3: CASSQAGGWYEQYF. In DNA, the CDR3 is TGTGCCAGCAGCCAAGCGGGGGGCTGGTACGAGCAGTACTTC.

The genes are TRBV6-2 or TRBV6-3 and TRBJ2-2; D is unclear. Trimming took off 5 bases at V and 4 bases at J, with 14 bases between the two ends. CDR1 is MNHEY and CDR2 is SVGEGT in the germline V gene. There are 15 residues in the CDR3. DNA of the CDR3: TGTGCCAGCAGTCGCATAGCCTTGGGCACCGGGGAGCTGTTTTTT. Protein sequence: CASSRIALGTGELFF.

This clone was counted ten times or more. This rearrangement joins TRBV9 to TRBJ1-2; D gene unclear. The germline V gene encodes CDR1 SGDLS and CDR2 YYNGEE. V was cut by 3 bases and J by 4 bases, with 10 bases left in between. This CDR3 comprises 13 residues. The CDR3 DNA is TGTGCCAGCAGCGAGCGGTCCCTCTATGGCTACACCTTC. Protein: CASSERSLYGYTF.

J is TRBJ2-7 and V is TRBV11-2; 8 nucleotides align to TRBD2. V trimming: 1 base; J trimming: 6 bases; junction bases outside the gene matches: 8. There are 15 residues in the CDR3. Germline V gene sequence: CDR1 SGHAT, CDR2 FQNNGV. This chain's CDR3 is CASSLAGGISSEQYF. CDR3 nucleotide sequence: TGTGCCAGCAGCTTAGCGGGGGGGATCTCTTCCGAGCAGTACTTC.

The CDR3 nucleotides read TGTGCCAGCAGCTTGTACAGGGATAGAAACACCATATATTTT. Its protein is CASSLYRDRNTIYF. This rearrangement joins TRBV5-6 to TRBJ1-3, with a possible D match to TRBD1 (6 bases). Between the trimmed V and J ends, which lost 1 base and 5 bases, there was a span of 10 bases. CDR1 and CDR2 from the germline V gene are SGHDT and YYEEEE. The CDR3 sequence is 14 residues long.

The chain employs TRBV28 and TRBJ1-5; D not resolved. V lost 2 bases to trimming and J lost 0 bases, with 8 bases between them. From germline, CDR1 is MDHEN and CDR2 SYDVKM. CDR3 size: 15 residues. CDR3 in amino acids: CASSLGGNSNQPQHF. The CDR3 DNA reads as TGTGCCAGCAGTTTAGGAGGAAATAGCAATCAGCCCCAGCATTTT.

The rearrangement links TRBV7-9 to TRBJ1-6; weak D call: TRBD1 (5 bases). V lost 2 bases and J lost 8, with 7 bases in between. CDR1 and CDR2 (germline): SEHNR, FQNEAQ (reference sequence). This CDR3 region has 13 residues. This chain's CDR3 is CASSLTGDSPLHF. The CDR3 coding sequence is TGTGCCAGCAGCTTAACGGGGGATTCACCCCTCCACTTT.